Presented here are 29 T cell receptor beta chains from one specimen sequenced in a study of T cells in Graves' hyperthyroidism and ophthalmopathy. What was amplified from RNA transcripts were TCR beta CDR3 regions. HTBI primers drove first-round RT-PCR of the TCR CDR3. Each CDR3 protein is one row after TCRdb ran MiXCR on the multiplex PCR reads. This sample has approximately 330,000 distinct CDR3 sequences, with 18% found just once. Sequenced: blood. The receptors shown here come from a woman aged 50 to 65 with Graves' hyperthyroidism.

V gene TRBV7-6 combines with J gene TRBJ2-2, with D unclear. This CDR3 has 13 residues. V was pared by 2 bases and J by 7 bases, with 8 bases between. Germline V CDR1 and CDR2: SGHVS, FNYEAQ. Here the CDR3 reads CASSLSQDGELFF. The CDR3 coding sequence is TGTGCCAGCAGCTTAAGTCAGGACGGGGAGCTGTTTTTT.

As for this clonotype: An end of the junction differs from the germline gene, which may be a read error. The rearrangement joins TRBV5-4 to TRBJ1-6, with D uncertain. CDR3 length: 15 amino acids. From germline, CDR1 is SGHNT and CDR2 YYREEE (reference sequence). CDR3 in amino acids: CANSPGNGYNSPLHF. The CDR3 nucleotides read TGTGCCAACAGCCCCGGGAACGGATATAATTCACCCCTCCACTTT.

This clonotype was counted only a few times. This chain links TRBV5-1 with TRBJ1-4, with D unclear. Germline-derived CDR1 and CDR2 are SGHRS and YFSETQ. Trimming took 4 bases from V and 8 from J, leaving 21 bases between them. CDR3 length: 16 amino acids. CDR3 loop: CASSLSGLEPGEKLFF. CDR3 in DNA: TGCGCCAGCAGCCTCTCGGGTTTGGAGCCAGGAGAAAAACTGTTTTTT. The full variable domain, with the rest looked up from reference TRBV5-1 and TRBJ1-4, is KAGVTQTPRYLIKTRGQQVTLSCSPISGHRSVSWYQQTPGQGLQFLFEYFSETQRNKGNFPGRFSGRQFSNSRSEMNVSTLELGDSALYLCASSLSGLEPGEKLFFGSGTQLSVL.

The table lists this clonotype with many counts. The J gene is TRBJ2-1, the V gene TRBV28; TRBD2 matches 13 bases. This CDR3 has 19 residues. Germline V gene sequence: CDR1 MDHEN, CDR2 SYDVKM. The V gene end was trimmed by 2 bases and the J gene end by 4 bases; junction bases not matched to a gene: 11. The CDR3 sequence: CASSLKRTSGRWGYNEQFF. DNA of the CDR3: TGTGCCAGCAGTTTAAAGAGGACTAGCGGGAGATGGGGATACAATGAGCAGTTCTTC.

This sequence joins TRBV2 and TRBJ2-3; 9 positions agree with TRBD2. This CDR3 comprises 16 residues. The V segment lost 4 bases and the J segment 3 bases; nucleotides outside the gene matches: 8. CDR1 SNHLY and CDR2 FYNNEI come from the germline V gene. The CDR3 protein is CASSGAPGLATDTQYF. The CDR3 nucleotides read TGTGCCAGCAGTGGGGCCCCGGGACTAGCAACAGATACGCAGTATTTT.

This clonotype was recorded many times. CDR3 region: CASSQGTGDGNTIYF. CDR3 DNA sequence: TGTGCCAGCAGCCAAGGGACAGGGGACGGAAACACCATATATTTT. This chain uses TRBV3-1 with TRBJ1-3; the match to TRBD1 covers 9 bases. The CDR3 is 15 amino acids. J was trimmed by 4 bases and V by 1 base; bases with no gene match: 2. CDR1 and CDR2 (germline): LGHDT, YNNKEL (reference sequence).

This clonotype showed up many times. The chain links TRBV7-3 to TRBJ2-1; D gene uncertain. V was shortened by 1 base and J by 4 bases, with 14 bases between the two germline ends. The CDR3 runs 16 residues. CDR1 SGHTA and CDR2 FQGTGA come from the germline V gene. The CDR3 loop is CASSLSSEPRYNEQFF. The CDR3, as DNA: TGTGCCAGCAGCTTAAGTTCAGAACCCCGATACAATGAGCAGTTCTTC.

The chain employs TRBV6-2 or TRBV6-3 and TRBJ1-1; no clear D gene. This CDR3 is built from 12 residues. The V gene's germline CDR1 is MNHEY and CDR2 SVGEGT. The V gene lost 5 bases and the J gene lost 10 bases, with 14 bases spanning the gap. The CDR3 DNA is TGTGCCAGCAGTCGCTCAGCCGGGCGAGCTTTCTTT. Its protein is CASSRSAGRAFF.

Concerning this clonotype itself: The junction differs from germline at one of its ends, possibly a read error. This rearrangement joins TRBV13 to TRBJ2-6; the D gene is possibly TRBD1 (6 bases). CDR1 is PRHDT and CDR2 is FYEKMQ in the germline V gene (reference sequence). The CDR3 extends over 18 amino acids. The DNA for the CDR3 is TGTGCCAGCAGCGGAGGCCAGGGGAGTAGCTCTGGGGCCAACGTCCCGACTTTC. Encoded protein: CASSGGQGSSSGANVPTF.

V is TRBV12-3 or TRBV12-4 and J is TRBJ2-3, with a possible D match to TRBD1 (6 bases). The CDR3 consists of 14 residues. Trimming took 7 bases from V and 3 from J, leaving 14 bases between them. The CDR3 spells CASTDGQQTDTQYF. For the CDR3, the DNA is TGTGCCAGCACCGACGGACAGCAGACAGATACGCAGTATTTT.

This sequence joins TRBV6-1 and TRBJ1-5; 8 positions match TRBD1. This CDR3 comprises 15 residues. Germline CDR1 and CDR2: MNHNS and SASEGT. After removal of 6 bases from V and 2 bases from J, the junction contained 6 bases not matched to a gene. CDR3 loop: CASSRGQGGNQPQHF. CDR3 sequence (DNA): TGTGCCAGCAGCCGTGGACAGGGAGGCAATCAGCCCCAGCATTTT.

This sequence joins TRBV7-3 and TRBJ2-1; the D gene is possibly TRBD2 (8 bases). Germline CDR1 and CDR2: SGHTA and FQGTGA. Between the trimmed V and J ends, which lost 3 bases and 8 bases, there was a span of 14 bases. CDR3 size: 14 residues. This chain's CDR3 is CASSFSGGGDEQFF. The CDR3 nucleotides are TGTGCCAGCAGCTTTTCGGGAGGGGGCGATGAGCAGTTCTTC. The full variable domain, rest sourced from reference TRBV7-3 and TRBJ2-1, is GAGVSQTPSNKVTEKGKYVELRCDPISGHTALYWYRQSLGQGPEFLIYFQGTGAADDSGLPNDRFFAVRPEGSVSTLKIQRTERGDSAVYLCASSFSGGGDEQFFGPGTRLTVL.

The V call is TRBV27, the J call TRBJ2-4; D tentatively reads TRBD1 or TRBD2 (5 bases each). The CDR3 is 17 amino acids. With 6 bases removed from V and 0 bases from J, the gap between germline ends came to 18 bases. The V gene's germline CDR1 is MNHEY and CDR2 SMNVEV (reference sequence). For the CDR3, the DNA is TGTGCCAGCAGCCCCGCGGGCTACAGGACAGCCAAAAACATTCAGTACTTC. Its translation: CASSPAGYRTAKNIQYF.

The chain employs TRBV9 and TRBJ2-3; D not resolved. Germline CDR1 SGDLS, CDR2 YYNGEE. Trimming removed 10 bases from V and 2 bases from J, with 11 bases in between. This CDR3 has 12 residues. CDR3 sequence (DNA): TGTGCCGCACACGGCACCACAGATACGCAGTATTTT. As protein: CAAHGTTDTQYF.

This clonotype appeared once. The chain uses TRBV30 and TRBJ1-3; D is unclear. The CDR3 extends over 11 amino acids. Germline V CDR1 and CDR2: GTSNPN, SVGIG (reference sequence). Deletions cut 5 bases from V and 4 bases from J, with 6 bases between. CDR3 amino acids: CAWATGNTIYF. In DNA form, the CDR3 reads TGTGCCTGGGCAACGGGAAACACCATATATTTT.

As to this clonotype: The CDR3 carries no conserved terminal phenylalanine or tryptophan, so it likely arises from a read error. The chain employs TRBV5-6 and TRBJ2-5, with a weak D call TRBD2 (6 bases). The length of the CDR3 is 15 residues. Germline V gene lookup returns CDR1 SGHDT and CDR2 YYEEEE. The germline V and J ends were trimmed by 0 bases and 2 bases, with 11 bases remaining between them. This CDR3 is CASSLGPSVQETQYY. The DNA of the CDR3 is TGTGCCAGCAGCTTGGGACCTAGCGTACAAGAGACCCAGTACTAC.

This clonotype was recorded many times. The genes are TRBV5-1 and TRBJ2-7; D remains ambiguous. The V end lost 5 bases, the J end lost 0 bases, and 6 bases lay between the germline ends. Germline V gene data show CDR1 as SGHRS and CDR2 as YFSETQ. The length of the CDR3 is 12 residues. The CDR3 bases are TGCGCCAGCAGTATGTCCTCCTACGAGCAGTACTTC. Translating gives CASSMSSYEQYF.

The sample holds a few counts of this clonotype. The rearrangement uses TRBV4-2 and TRBJ2-2; D gene unclear. The CDR3 is made up of 14 amino acids. V lost 0 bases and J lost 1, with 3 bases in between. CDR1 is LGHNA, CDR2 YNFKEQ, per germline. CDR3 sequence reads: CASSQEWNTGELFF. CDR3 nucleotide sequence: TGTGCCAGCAGCCAAGAGTGGAACACCGGGGAGCTGTTTTTT.

This clonotype has more than one count but fewer than ten. This sequence joins TRBV3-1 and TRBJ2-1, with 14 bases lining up with TRBD2. The CDR3 sequence is 16 residues long. Trimming at V came to 4 bases and at J to 5 bases, leaving 4 bases not matched to a gene. Germline CDR1 is LGHDT and CDR2 is YNNKEL (reference sequence). The CDR3 sequence: CASSPRLAGGNNEQFF. The CDR3 bases are TGTGCCAGCAGCCCCAGACTAGCGGGGGGGAACAATGAGCAGTTCTTC.

The genes are TRBV3-1 and TRBJ2-3; the D gene is possibly TRBD2 (6 bases). The CDR3 spans 13 residues. V was clipped by 4 bases and J by 10 bases, with 15 bases between them. From germline, CDR1 is LGHDT and CDR2 YNNKEL (reference sequence). The chain's CDR3 is CASSPIAEGAQYF. CDR3 DNA: TGTGCCAGCAGCCCGATTGCGGAGGGTGCGCAGTATTTT.

This clonotype was detected ten times or more. The chain carries TRBV5-1 and TRBJ2-1; D might be TRBD1 (5 bases). This CDR3 contains 13 residues. V lost 0 bases and J lost 7, with 8 bases in between. CDR1 and CDR2 (germline): SGHRS, YFSETQ. In DNA form, the CDR3 reads TGCGCCAGCAGCTTGGGAAGGGGAAATGAGCAGTTCTTC. This translates into CASSLGRGNEQFF. Supplemented by reference TRBV5-1 and TRBJ2-1, the full variable domain reads KAGVTQTPRYLIKTRGQQVTLSCSPISGHRSVSWYQQTPGQGLQFLFEYFSETQRNKGNFPGRFSGRQFSNSRSEMNVSTLELGDSALYLCASSLGRGNEQFFGPGTRLTVL.

This clonotype was seen ten or more times. The chain employs TRBV3-1 and TRBJ2-7; D perhaps matches TRBD2 (6 bases). Germline CDR1 LGHDT, CDR2 YNNKEL (reference sequence). This CDR3 has 17 residues. Deletions cut 3 bases from V and 2 bases from J, with 20 bases between. This chain's CDR3 is CASSHWLRNRGTYEQYF. CDR3 coding DNA: TGTGCCAGCAGCCATTGGTTGAGGAACCGGGGGACCTACGAGCAGTACTTC.

This clonotype was found many times. CDR3 protein: CASSVGLAGGPGDTQYF. As DNA, the CDR3 is TGCGCCAGCAGCGTCGGACTAGCGGGAGGGCCGGGTGATACGCAGTATTTT. The chain uses TRBV5-1 and TRBJ2-3, with 15 positions matching TRBD2. The V gene's germline CDR1 is SGHRS and CDR2 YFSETQ. Trimming took 4 bases from V and 6 from J; bases not matched to a gene: 9. CDR3 length: 17 amino acids.

A few counts support this clonotype. The chain links TRBV28 to TRBJ1-5; D perhaps matches TRBD1 (6 bases). The CDR3 is made up of 13 amino acids. Between the trimmed V and J ends, which lost 6 bases and 6 bases, there was a span of 12 bases. Germline CDR1 and CDR2: MDHEN and SYDVKM. CDR3 sequence (DNA): TGTGCCAGCAGCTTACAGGGAGGTCAGCCCCAGCATTTT. It codes for CASSLQGGQPQHF.

The chain employs TRBV29-1 and TRBJ1-1; D ambiguous. The germline V gene encodes CDR1 SQVTM and CDR2 ANQGSEA. The CDR3 extends over 10 amino acids. V was shortened by 4 bases and J by 6 bases, with 6 bases between the two germline ends. The DNA of the CDR3 is TGCAGCGTTGGGGGTCCTGAAGCTTTCTTT. Amino acid sequence: CSVGGPEAFF.

The chain combines TRBV10-3 with TRBJ2-5; the D gene could be TRBD1 or TRBD2 (5 bases each). The CDR3 totals 15 residues. Germline V gene sequence: CDR1 ENHRY, CDR2 SYGVKD. Trimming removed 6 bases at V and 7 bases at J, with 21 bases between. CDR3 protein: CAIRGAGPGRGTQYF. The CDR3 DNA sequence: TGTGCCATCAGGGGCGCAGGCCCGGGACGGGGGACCCAGTACTTC.

This clonotype has only a few counts. V and J are TRBV7-8 and TRBJ1-4; weak D call: TRBD1 (6 bases). Looked up from germline, CDR1 is SGHVS and CDR2 is FQNEAQ. V was clipped by 8 bases and J by 7 bases, with 20 bases between them. This CDR3 contains 15 residues. CDR3 DNA sequence: TGTGCCAGCTCCTTAAGGGCAGGGGTAACTGAAAAACTGTTTTTT. Encoded protein: CASSLRAGVTEKLFF.

The chain carries TRBV28 and TRBJ2-1, with 13 bases aligning to TRBD2. CDR3 size: 16 residues. Unmatched junction bases numbered 2, after V lost 4 bases and J lost 2 bases. CDR1 is MDHEN and CDR2 is SYDVKM in the germline V gene. CDR3 sequence: CASSSGTSGAYNEQFF. CDR3 coding DNA: TGTGCCAGCAGTTCCGGGACTAGCGGGGCCTACAATGAGCAGTTCTTC.

The table lists this clonotype with many counts. V is TRBV12-3 or TRBV12-4 and J is TRBJ2-1; TRBD2 aligns across 9 bases. Germline trimming cut 3 bases from V and 3 bases from J; bases unmatched to any gene: 12. CDR3 length equals 18 residues. CDR3: CASSFHLGTSGRYNEQFF. In nucleotides, the CDR3 is TGTGCCAGCAGTTTCCACCTGGGAACTAGCGGGCGCTACAATGAGCAGTTCTTC.